These 8 T cell receptor beta chains came from one sample sequenced in a study of T cells in Graves' hyperthyroidism and ophthalmopathy. RNA transcripts gave rise to amplified TCR beta CDR3 regions. HTBI primers were employed in a first-round RT-PCR of the TCR CDR3. TCRdb processed the multiplex PCR reads anew with MiXCR; each CDR3 protein has one entry. The table lists a few hundred thousand distinct CDR3 sequences, roughly 25% of them singletons, with over 70% in the top ten. Material: blood. Receptors were obtained from a man aged 45 to 65 with Graves' hyperthyroidism.

Regarding this clonotype: Compared with germline, one end of the junction differs, possibly owing to a read error. This sequence joins TRBV28 and TRBJ2-2; TRBD1 aligns across 7 bases. The germline V gene encodes CDR1 MDHEN and CDR2 SYDVKM. This CDR3 is built from 18 residues. The CDR3 DNA sequence: TGTGCCAGCAGTTCCCTACCCCCCGGGACAGCTAATACCGAGGAGCTGTTTTTT. Residues: CASSSLPPGTANTEELFF.

V is TRBV3-1 and J is TRBJ2-2, with D unresolved. This CDR3 contains 16 residues. Germline loops: CDR1 LGHDT, CDR2 YNNKEL (reference sequence). The V end lost 1 base, the J end lost 1 base, and 10 bases lay between the germline ends. CDR3 protein: CASSQGFVENTGELFF. The CDR3 DNA reads TGTGCCAGCAGCCAAGGTTTCGTAGAGAACACCGGGGAGCTGTTTTTT.

This clonotype was recorded at least ten times. The chain employs TRBV2 and TRBJ1-5; the match to TRBD1 covers 9 bases. The J segment lost 7 bases and the V segment lost 4 bases, leaving 2 bases of the junction unmatched. This CDR3 is 13 amino acids long. Germline V gene sequence: CDR1 SNHLY, CDR2 FYNNEI. The CDR3 is CASSGTGDQPQHF. As DNA, the CDR3 is TGTGCCAGCAGTGGGACAGGGGACCAGCCCCAGCATTTT.

Comments on this clonotype: A junction boundary mismatches the germline segment, possibly from a read error. The rearrangement links TRBV11-2 to TRBJ2-5; a possible D gene is TRBD1 (6 bases). This CDR3 spans 14 amino acids. Germline-derived CDR1 and CDR2 are SGHAT and FQNNGV. The CDR3 bases are TGTGCCAGCAGCCGTACAGGGTTTTTAGAGACCCGGTACTTC. Translation gives CASSRTGFLETRYF.

J is TRBJ2-5 and V is TRBV7-9, with D perhaps matching TRBD2 (6 bases). The CDR3 is made up of 13 amino acids. The V end lost 3 bases, the J end lost 5 bases, and 10 bases lay between the germline ends. In germline, CDR1 is SEHNR, CDR2 FQNEAQ (reference sequence). CDR3 coding DNA: TGTGCCAGCAGCTTGGACGGGAGCGAGACCCAGTACTTC. Its protein product is CASSLDGSETQYF.

The chain combines TRBV5-4 with TRBJ2-5, with D perhaps TRBD2 (6 bases). The germline V gene has CDR1 SGHNT and CDR2 YYREEE (reference sequence). The CDR3 has 15 amino acids. V gave up 3 bases and J gave up 5 bases, with 17 bases separating them. CDR3 region: CASSSGTAGGETQYF. For the CDR3, the DNA is TGTGCCAGCAGCTCCGGGACTGCCGGTGGGGAGACCCAGTACTTC. The full variable domain, its missing parts supplied by reference TRBV5-4 and TRBJ2-5, is ETGVTQSPTHLIKTRGQQVTLRCSSQSGHNTVSWYQQALGQGPQFIFQYYREEENGRGNFPPRFSGLQFPNYSSELNVNALELDDSALYLCASSSGTAGGETQYFGPGTRLLVL.

This clonotype was counted only a few times. The chain couples TRBV5-4 to TRBJ2-3; D gene ambiguous. The V end lost 4 bases, the J end lost 0 bases, and 15 bases lay between the germline ends. The CDR3 runs to 16 residues. Germline assignment: CDR1 SGHNT and CDR2 YYREEE (reference sequence). The CDR3 bases are TGTGCCAGCAGCCGAGTACCTCCTAGGAGCACAGATACGCAGTATTTT. Its translation: CASSRVPPRSTDTQYF.

The chain recombines TRBV12-3 or TRBV12-4 with TRBJ2-3, with 10 bases lining up with TRBD2. The CDR3 spans 16 residues. V shed 5 bases, J shed 2 bases, and the junction held 7 bases outside the gene matches. As DNA, the CDR3 is TGTGCCAGCAGTCCAAGCGGGGGGGCTTACACAGATACGCAGTATTTT. It yields the protein CASSPSGGAYTDTQYF.